The source of this TCR beta chain is a study of T cell responses to AZD1222 COVID-19 vaccine. General study findings and limits: Donors skewed white British and female; clonal diversity was possibly underestimated. Spike-wide coverage was observed for vaccine-associated CD4 TCRs, with dominant responses at 160-218 and 743-854.

Produced via immunoSEQ multiplex PCR; TCRdb's table is partial and in-frame only. The repertoire has around 72,000 clones, roughly 80% of them found once; the top ten carry 5% to 6%. Comments on this clone: Its antigen remains unidentified.

The V gene's germline CDR1 is PRHDT and CDR2 FYEKMQ (reference sequence). The length of the CDR3 is 14 residues. J was trimmed by 4 bases and V by 3 bases; bases with no gene match: 4. The sample was peripheral blood, taken on day 0 of AZD1222 vaccination. The TCR comes from an adult in good health. This sequence joins TRBV13 and TRBJ2-7; TRBD2 matches at 9 bases. The CDR3 loop is CASSFSGGIYEQYF. The CDR3 bases are TGTGCCAGCAGCTTTAGCGGGGGAATATACGAGCAGTACTTC.